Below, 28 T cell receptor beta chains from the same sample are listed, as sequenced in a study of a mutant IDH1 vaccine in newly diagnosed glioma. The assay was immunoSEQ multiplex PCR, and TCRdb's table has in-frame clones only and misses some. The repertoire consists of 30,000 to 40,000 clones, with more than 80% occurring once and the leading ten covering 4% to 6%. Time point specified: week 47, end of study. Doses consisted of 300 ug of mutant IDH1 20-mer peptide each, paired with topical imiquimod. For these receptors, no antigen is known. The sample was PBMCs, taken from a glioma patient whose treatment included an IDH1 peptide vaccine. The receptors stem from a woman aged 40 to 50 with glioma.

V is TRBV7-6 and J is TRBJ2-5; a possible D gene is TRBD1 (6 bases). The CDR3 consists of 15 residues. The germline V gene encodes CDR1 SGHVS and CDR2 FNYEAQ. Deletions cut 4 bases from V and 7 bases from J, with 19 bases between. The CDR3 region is CASSYQQGPERTQYF. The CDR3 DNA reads TGTGCCAGCAGCTACCAGCAGGGGCCCGAAAGGACCCAGTACTTC.

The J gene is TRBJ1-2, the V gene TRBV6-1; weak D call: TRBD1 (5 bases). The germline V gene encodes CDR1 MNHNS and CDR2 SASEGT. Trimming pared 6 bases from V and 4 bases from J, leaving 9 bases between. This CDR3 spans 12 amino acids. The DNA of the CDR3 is TGTGCCAGCAGAGGGACTGGCTATGGCTACACCTTC. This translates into CASRGTGYGYTF.

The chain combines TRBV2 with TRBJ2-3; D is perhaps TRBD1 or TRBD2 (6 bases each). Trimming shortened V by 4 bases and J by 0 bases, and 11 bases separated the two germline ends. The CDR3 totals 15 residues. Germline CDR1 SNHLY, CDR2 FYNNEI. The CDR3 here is CASSVSGASTDTQYF. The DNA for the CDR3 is TGTGCCAGCAGTGTATCGGGGGCTAGCACAGATACGCAGTATTTT.

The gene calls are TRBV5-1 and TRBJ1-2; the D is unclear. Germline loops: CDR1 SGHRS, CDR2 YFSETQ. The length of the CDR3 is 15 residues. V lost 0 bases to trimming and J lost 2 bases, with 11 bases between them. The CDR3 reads CASSLGGRKNYGYTF. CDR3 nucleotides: TGCGCCAGCAGCTTGGGGGGTCGGAAAAACTATGGCTACACCTTC.

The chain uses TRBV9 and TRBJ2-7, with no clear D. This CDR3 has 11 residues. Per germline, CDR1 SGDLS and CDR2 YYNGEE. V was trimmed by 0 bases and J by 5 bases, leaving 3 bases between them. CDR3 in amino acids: CASSVGDEQYF. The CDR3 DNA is TGTGCCAGCAGCGTAGGGGACGAGCAGTACTTC.

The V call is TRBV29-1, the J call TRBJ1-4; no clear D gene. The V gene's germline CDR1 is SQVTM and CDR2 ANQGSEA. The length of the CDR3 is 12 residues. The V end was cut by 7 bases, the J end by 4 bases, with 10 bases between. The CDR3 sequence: CSAGVGNEKLFF. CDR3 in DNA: TGCAGCGCGGGAGTGGGTAATGAAAAACTGTTTTTT.

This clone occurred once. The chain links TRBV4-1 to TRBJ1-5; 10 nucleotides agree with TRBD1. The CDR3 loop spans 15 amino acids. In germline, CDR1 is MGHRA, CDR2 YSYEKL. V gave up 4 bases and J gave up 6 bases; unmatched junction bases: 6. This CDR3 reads CASSRGQGVGQPQHF. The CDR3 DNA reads TGCGCCAGCAGCCGAGGACAGGGGGTCGGTCAGCCCCAGCATTTT.

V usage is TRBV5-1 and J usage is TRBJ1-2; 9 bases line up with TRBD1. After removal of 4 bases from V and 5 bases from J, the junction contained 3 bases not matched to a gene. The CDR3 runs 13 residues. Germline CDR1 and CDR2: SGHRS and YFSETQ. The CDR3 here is CASSRDRAYGYTF. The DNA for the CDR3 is TGCGCCAGCAGCAGGGACAGGGCGTATGGCTACACCTTC.

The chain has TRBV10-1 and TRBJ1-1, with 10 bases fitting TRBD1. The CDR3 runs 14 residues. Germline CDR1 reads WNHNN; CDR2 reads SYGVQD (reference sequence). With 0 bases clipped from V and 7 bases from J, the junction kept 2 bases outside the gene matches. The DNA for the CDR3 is TGCGCCAGCAGTGAGTCCCGGGACAGGGGTGAAGCTTTCTTT. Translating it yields CASSESRDRGEAFF.

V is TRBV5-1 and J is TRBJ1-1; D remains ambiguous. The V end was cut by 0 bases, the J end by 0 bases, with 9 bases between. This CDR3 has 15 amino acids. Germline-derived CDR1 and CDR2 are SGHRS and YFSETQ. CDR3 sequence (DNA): TGCGCCAGCAGCTTGGTGGGGTTCGTGAACACTGAAGCTTTCTTT. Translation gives CASSLVGFVNTEAFF.

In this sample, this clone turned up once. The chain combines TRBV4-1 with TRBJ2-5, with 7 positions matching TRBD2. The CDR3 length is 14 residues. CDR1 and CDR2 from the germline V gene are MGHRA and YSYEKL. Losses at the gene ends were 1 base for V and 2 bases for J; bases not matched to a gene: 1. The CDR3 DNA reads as TGCGCCAGCAGCCAAGCGGGACTACAAGAGACCCAGTACTTC. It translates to CASSQAGLQETQYF.

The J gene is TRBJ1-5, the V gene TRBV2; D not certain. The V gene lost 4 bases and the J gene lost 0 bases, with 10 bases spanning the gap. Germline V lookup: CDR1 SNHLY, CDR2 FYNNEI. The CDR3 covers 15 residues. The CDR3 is CASSVQGSSNQPQHF. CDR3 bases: TGTGCCAGCAGTGTGCAAGGGTCTAGCAATCAGCCCCAGCATTTT. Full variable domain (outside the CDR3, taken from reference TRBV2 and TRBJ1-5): EPEVTQTPSHQVTQMGQEVILRCVPISNHLYFYWYRQILGQKVEFLVSFYNNEISEKSEIFDDQFSVERPDGSNFTLKIRSTKLEDSAMYFCASSVQGSSNQPQHFGDGTRLSIL.

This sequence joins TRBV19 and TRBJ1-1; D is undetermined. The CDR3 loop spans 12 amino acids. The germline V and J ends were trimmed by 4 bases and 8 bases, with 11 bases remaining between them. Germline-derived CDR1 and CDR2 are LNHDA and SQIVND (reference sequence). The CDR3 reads CASSTPSEEAFF. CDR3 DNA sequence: TGTGCCAGTAGTACGCCCAGCGAAGAAGCTTTCTTT. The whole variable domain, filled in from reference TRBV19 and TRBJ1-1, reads DGGITQSPKYLFRKEGQNVTLSCEQNLNHDAMYWYRQDPGQGLRLIYYSQIVNDFQKGDIAEGYSVSREKKESFPLTVTSAQKNPTAFYLCASSTPSEEAFFGQGTRLTVV.

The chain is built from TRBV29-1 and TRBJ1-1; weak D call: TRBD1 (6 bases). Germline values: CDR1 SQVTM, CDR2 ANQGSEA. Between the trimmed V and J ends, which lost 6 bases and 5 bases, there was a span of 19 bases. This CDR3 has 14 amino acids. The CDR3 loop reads CSVGGGGLGTEAFF. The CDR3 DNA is TGCAGCGTGGGGGGCGGGGGGCTAGGGACTGAAGCTTTCTTT.

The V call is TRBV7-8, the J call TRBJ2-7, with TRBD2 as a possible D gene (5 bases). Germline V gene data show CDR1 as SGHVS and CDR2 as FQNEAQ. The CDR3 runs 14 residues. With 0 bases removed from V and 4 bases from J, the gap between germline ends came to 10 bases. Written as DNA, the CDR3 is TGTGCCAGCAGCTTAGCGAACCGGGGTTACGAGCAGTACTTC. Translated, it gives CASSLANRGYEQYF.

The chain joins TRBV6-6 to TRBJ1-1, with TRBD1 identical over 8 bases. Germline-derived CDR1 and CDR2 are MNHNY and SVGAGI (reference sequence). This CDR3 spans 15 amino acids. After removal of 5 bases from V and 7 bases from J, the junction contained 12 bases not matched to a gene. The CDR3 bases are TGTGCCAGCAGTAGGGACAGGAGGGTTGTAGGTGAAGCTTTCTTT. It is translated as CASSRDRRVVGEAFF.

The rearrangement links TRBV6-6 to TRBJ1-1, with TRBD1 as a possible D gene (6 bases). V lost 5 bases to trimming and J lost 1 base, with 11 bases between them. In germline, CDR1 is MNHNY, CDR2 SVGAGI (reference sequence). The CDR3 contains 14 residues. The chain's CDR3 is CASSHSTGNTEAFF. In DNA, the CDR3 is TGTGCCAGCAGTCATTCGACAGGGAACACTGAAGCTTTCTTT.

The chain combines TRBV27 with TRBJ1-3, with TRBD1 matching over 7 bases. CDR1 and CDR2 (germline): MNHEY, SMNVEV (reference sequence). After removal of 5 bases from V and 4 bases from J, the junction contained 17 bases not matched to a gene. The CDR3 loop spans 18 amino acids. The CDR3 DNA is TGTGCCAGCAGTCACCGGGACAGAGCCTACTTGGCCGGAAACACCATATATTTT. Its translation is CASSHRDRAYLAGNTIYF.

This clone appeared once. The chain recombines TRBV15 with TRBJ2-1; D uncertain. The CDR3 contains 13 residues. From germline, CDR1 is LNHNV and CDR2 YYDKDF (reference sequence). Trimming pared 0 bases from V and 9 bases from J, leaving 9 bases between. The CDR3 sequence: CATSRDSASEQFF. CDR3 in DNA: TGTGCCACCAGCAGAGATTCTGCTTCTGAGCAGTTCTTC.

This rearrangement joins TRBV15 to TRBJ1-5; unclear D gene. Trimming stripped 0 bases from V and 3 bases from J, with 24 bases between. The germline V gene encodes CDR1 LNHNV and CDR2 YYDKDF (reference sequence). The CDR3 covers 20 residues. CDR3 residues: CATSRDPPGSAPDTNQPQHF. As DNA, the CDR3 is TGTGCCACCAGCAGAGATCCCCCGGGTTCTGCCCCCGACACCAATCAGCCCCAGCATTTT.

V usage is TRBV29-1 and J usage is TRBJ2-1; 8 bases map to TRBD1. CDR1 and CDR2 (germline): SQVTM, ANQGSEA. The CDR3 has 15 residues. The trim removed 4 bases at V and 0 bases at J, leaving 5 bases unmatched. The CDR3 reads CSVGGQGSSYNEQFF. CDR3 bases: TGCAGCGTTGGCGGACAGGGAAGCTCCTACAATGAGCAGTTCTTC.

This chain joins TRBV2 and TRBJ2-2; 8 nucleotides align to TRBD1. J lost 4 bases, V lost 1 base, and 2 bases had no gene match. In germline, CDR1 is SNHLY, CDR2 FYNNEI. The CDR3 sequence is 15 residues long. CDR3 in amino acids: CASSEDRGSTGELFF. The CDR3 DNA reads TGTGCCAGCAGTGAAGACAGGGGGAGCACCGGGGAGCTGTTTTTT.

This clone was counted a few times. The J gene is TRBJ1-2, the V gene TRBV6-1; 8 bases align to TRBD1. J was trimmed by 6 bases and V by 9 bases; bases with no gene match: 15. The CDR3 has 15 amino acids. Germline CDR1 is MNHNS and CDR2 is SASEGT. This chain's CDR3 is CASTHEVGQGNGYTF. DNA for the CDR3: TGTGCCAGTACGCACGAAGTTGGACAGGGAAATGGCTACACCTTC.

CDR3 region: CASSKDRSTGELFF. The CDR3 region has the DNA TGTGCCAGTAGTAAAGACAGAAGCACCGGGGAGCTGTTTTTT. The chain couples TRBV19 to TRBJ2-2; D is perhaps TRBD1 (5 bases). The V and J ends lost 4 bases and 4 bases respectively, with 10 bases between them. CDR1 and CDR2 from the germline V gene are LNHDA and SQIVND (reference sequence). The CDR3 covers 14 residues.

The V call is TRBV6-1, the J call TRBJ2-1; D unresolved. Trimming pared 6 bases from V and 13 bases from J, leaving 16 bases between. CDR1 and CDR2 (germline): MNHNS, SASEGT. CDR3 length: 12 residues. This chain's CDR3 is CASRPDPGPQFF. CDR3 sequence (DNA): TGTGCCAGCAGACCCGACCCTGGACCCCAGTTCTTC.

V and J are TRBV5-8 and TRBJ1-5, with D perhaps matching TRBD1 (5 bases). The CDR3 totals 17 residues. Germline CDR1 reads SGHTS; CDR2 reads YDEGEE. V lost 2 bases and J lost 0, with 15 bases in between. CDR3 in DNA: TGTGCCAGCAGCTTTTGGGCAGGTGGGGGTAGCAATCAGCCCCAGCATTTT. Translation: CASSFWAGGGSNQPQHF.

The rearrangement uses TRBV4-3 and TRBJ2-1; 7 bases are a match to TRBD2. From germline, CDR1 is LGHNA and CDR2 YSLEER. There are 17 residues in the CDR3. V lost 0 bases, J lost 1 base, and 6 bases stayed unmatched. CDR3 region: CASSQDRAGESYNEQFF. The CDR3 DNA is TGCGCCAGCAGCCAAGATCGGGCGGGGGAGTCCTACAATGAGCAGTTCTTC.

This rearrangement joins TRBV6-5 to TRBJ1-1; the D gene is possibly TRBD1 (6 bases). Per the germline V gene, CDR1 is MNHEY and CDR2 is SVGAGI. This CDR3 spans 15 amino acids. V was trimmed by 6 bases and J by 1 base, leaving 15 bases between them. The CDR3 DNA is TGTGCCAGCAGACTAGGGGGGGCTCGGAACACTGAAGCTTTCTTT. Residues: CASRLGGARNTEAFF.